The 30 T cell receptor beta chains reported below all come from one sample, sequenced in a study of blood T cell repertoires in COVID-19. Only in-frame clones appear in the TCRdb table, and some are missing; sequencing was by immunoSEQ multiplex PCR. This sample has 35,000 to 45,000 clones, with approximately 85% found just once. The sample comprised peripheral blood. The receptors stem from a woman between 65 and 79 years old in a cohort sampled during active COVID-19.

V is TRBV10-3 and J is TRBJ2-7, with D possibly being TRBD1 (6 bases). Trimming removed 4 bases from V and 2 bases from J, with 15 bases in between. The germline V gene has CDR1 ENHRY and CDR2 SYGVKD. This CDR3 is built from 15 residues. In DNA form, the CDR3 reads TGTGCCATCAGTGTTGGATTGGGGGCGGCCTACGAGCAGTACTTC. It yields the protein CAISVGLGAAYEQYF.

In its sample, this clone is medium-sized. This rearrangement joins TRBV29-1 to TRBJ1-3; no reliable D call. V dropped 4 bases and J dropped 2 bases, with 3 bases sitting between them. CDR3 length: 11 residues. Looked up from germline, CDR1 is SQVTM and CDR2 is ANQGSEA. The CDR3 loop reads CSVVAGNTIYF. The CDR3 DNA reads TGCAGCGTTGTAGCTGGAAACACCATATATTTT.

The chain combines TRBV18 with TRBJ2-2, with a possible D match to TRBD2 (6 bases). The CDR3 runs to 12 residues. The V gene lost 3 bases and the J gene lost 12 bases, with 11 bases spanning the gap. Germline values: CDR1 KGHSH, CDR2 LQKENI. The CDR3 region is CASSPLGRQLFF. The CDR3 DNA sequence: TGTGCCAGCTCACCCCTCGGGAGACAGCTGTTTTTT. Using reference TRBV18 and TRBJ2-2 for the parts outside the CDR3, the full variable domain is NAGVMQNPRHLVRRRGQEARLRCSPMKGHSHVYWYRQLPEEGLKFMVYLQKENIIDESGMPKERFSAEFPKEGPSILRIQQVVRGDSAAYFCASSPLGRQLFFGEGSRLTVL.

The rearrangement uses TRBV27 and TRBJ2-7, with D perhaps matching TRBD2 (6 bases). The CDR3 spans 15 residues. Germline V CDR1 and CDR2: MNHEY, SMNVEV (reference sequence). V lost 2 bases and J 3 bases, leaving 14 bases between the germline ends. The CDR3 protein is CASSLGGGGYYEQYF. The DNA of the CDR3 is TGTGCCAGCAGTTTAGGGGGAGGCGGGTACTACGAGCAGTACTTC.

This sequence joins TRBV28 and TRBJ2-3; 9 bases line up with TRBD2. CDR1 is MDHEN, CDR2 SYDVKM, per germline. This CDR3 has 15 residues. V lost 6 bases and J lost 2; bases outside the gene matches: 6. The CDR3 is CASRLAGANTDTQYF. DNA for the CDR3: TGTGCCAGCAGACTAGCGGGCGCCAACACAGATACGCAGTATTTT.

This rearrangement joins TRBV7-9 to TRBJ1-4; 9 positions match TRBD1. CDR3 size: 14 residues. Germline V lookup: CDR1 SEHNR, CDR2 FQNEAQ (reference sequence). V was pared by 4 bases and J by 7 bases, with 4 bases of the junction left unmatched. The CDR3 reads CASSSGTGSEKLFF. CDR3 DNA sequence: TGTGCCAGCAGCTCCGGGACAGGGAGTGAAAAACTGTTTTTT.

The rearrangement links TRBV29-1 to TRBJ2-1; D perhaps matches TRBD1 (5 bases). The CDR3 totals 12 residues. The V gene's germline CDR1 is SQVTM and CDR2 ANQGSEA. The V gene lost 3 bases and the J gene lost 8 bases, with 11 bases spanning the gap. CDR3 protein: CSVEGLWDEQFF. CDR3 sequence (DNA): TGCAGCGTTGAGGGGCTTTGGGATGAGCAGTTCTTC.

V usage is TRBV10-3 and J usage is TRBJ2-5; 7 bases fit TRBD1. Germline assignment: CDR1 ENHRY and CDR2 SYGVKD. J lost 1 base, V lost 2 bases, and 10 bases had no gene match. This CDR3 has 17 amino acids. The chain's CDR3 is CAISETPTGVLQETQYF. CDR3 nucleotides: TGTGCCATCAGTGAGACCCCTACAGGGGTACTCCAAGAGACCCAGTACTTC.

This sequence joins TRBV5-1 and TRBJ2-1; weak D call: TRBD1 (6 bases). The CDR3 consists of 14 residues. With 0 bases removed from V and 5 bases from J, the gap between germline ends came to 9 bases. Germline V lookup: CDR1 SGHRS, CDR2 YFSETQ. The CDR3 loop reads CASSLGTADNEQFF. The CDR3 DNA reads TGCGCCAGCAGCTTGGGGACAGCCGACAATGAGCAGTTCTTC.

This rearrangement joins TRBV2 to TRBJ2-5; 7 bases are a match to TRBD2. The CDR3 extends over 14 amino acids. J was trimmed by 1 base and V by 4 bases; bases with no gene match: 3. From germline, CDR1 is SNHLY and CDR2 FYNNEI. DNA for the CDR3: TGTGCCAGCAGTGCGGGGGGAGTCCAAGAGACCCAGTACTTC. Amino acid sequence: CASSAGGVQETQYF. The full variable domain, completed using reference TRBV2 and TRBJ2-5, is EPEVTQTPSHQVTQMGQEVILRCVPISNHLYFYWYRQILGQKVEFLVSFYNNEISEKSEIFDDQFSVERPDGSNFTLKIRSTKLEDSAMYFCASSAGGVQETQYFGPGTRLLVL.

This clone was observed a single time. The chain recombines TRBV10-3 with TRBJ2-7; D perhaps matches TRBD1 (5 bases). The CDR3 consists of 13 residues. Trimming removed 6 bases at V and 5 bases at J, with 14 bases between. Germline V gene data show CDR1 as ENHRY and CDR2 as SYGVKD. CDR3 nucleotide sequence: TGTGCCATCAGCGAAGCCCAGGGCCACGAGCAGTACTTC. Translated, it gives CAISEAQGHEQYF.

In its sample, this clone ranks as medium-sized. The gene calls are TRBV7-9 and TRBJ2-1; TRBD2 matches 10 bases. The V segment lost 5 bases and the J segment 6 bases; nucleotides outside the gene matches: 7. This CDR3 is 15 amino acids long. Germline CDR1 is SEHNR and CDR2 is FQNEAQ (reference sequence). The CDR3 DNA is TGTGCCAGCAGCGCAGGACTAGCGGAATTCAATGAGCAGTTCTTC. This codes for CASSAGLAEFNEQFF.

This chain links TRBV4-2 with TRBJ2-7; weak D call: TRBD1 (5 bases). The CDR3 covers 15 residues. CDR1 is LGHNA, CDR2 YNFKEQ, per germline. V was pared by 0 bases and J by 4 bases, with 13 bases between. CDR3 in amino acids: CASSQDRVPGYEQYF. CDR3 in DNA: TGTGCCAGCAGCCAAGATCGGGTTCCAGGGTACGAGCAGTACTTC.

The V and J genes are TRBV18 and TRBJ2-1; 13 nucleotides match TRBD2. The CDR3 totals 16 residues. V was pared by 0 bases and J by 7 bases, with 3 bases of the junction left unmatched. The germline CDR1 and CDR2 sequences are KGHSH and LQKENI. The CDR3 loop is CASSPPTSGRWNEQFF. In nucleotides, the CDR3 is TGTGCCAGCTCACCACCGACTAGCGGGAGGTGGAATGAGCAGTTCTTC.

This chain connects TRBV10-3 to TRBJ2-2, with D tentatively TRBD1 (5 bases). Germline values: CDR1 ENHRY, CDR2 SYGVKD. The CDR3 extends over 16 amino acids. V lost 0 bases to trimming and J lost 6 bases, with 14 bases between them. CDR3 nucleotide sequence: TGTGCCATCAGTGAGTCGACTCAGGGTTCTGCCGGGGAGCTGTTTTTT. Translating it yields CAISESTQGSAGELFF.

The rearrangement joins TRBV10-3 to TRBJ2-7; 7 nucleotides match TRBD2. This CDR3 is built from 14 residues. V gave up 11 bases and J gave up 4 bases; unmatched junction bases: 14. Germline CDR1 reads ENHRY; CDR2 reads SYGVKD. The CDR3 nucleotides read TGTGCCCACCGAGCCGGGAGGTCTCTTTACGAGCAGTACTTC. Translating it yields CAHRAGRSLYEQYF.

This clone has only one observation. The chain carries TRBV24-1 and TRBJ1-5; D might be TRBD1 (5 bases). The CDR3 has 16 amino acids. CDR1 and CDR2 from the germline V gene are KGHDR and SFDVKD. V gave up 4 bases and J gave up 2 bases, with 14 bases separating them. Here the CDR3 reads CATSDGRKGGNQPQHF. CDR3 nucleotide sequence: TGTGCCACCAGTGACGGTAGGAAAGGGGGCAATCAGCCCCAGCATTTT.

The CDR3 DNA reads TGTGCCAGCAGCGTAGGAGTAAGGACTAGCGGACAAGAGACCCAGTACTTC. Protein product: CASSVGVRTSGQETQYF. This chain links TRBV9 with TRBJ2-5; TRBD2 matches at 10 bases. The V gene's germline CDR1 is SGDLS and CDR2 YYNGEE. J gave up 2 bases and V 0 bases, and 7 bases lay outside the gene matches. This CDR3 has 17 amino acids.

The chain employs TRBV28 and TRBJ2-4; TRBD2 matches 8 bases. The V gene end was trimmed by 4 bases and the J gene end by 7 bases; junction bases not matched to a gene: 9. Germline loops: CDR1 MDHEN, CDR2 SYDVKM. The CDR3 extends over 15 amino acids. DNA of the CDR3: TGTGCCAGCAGTTCGGGAGGGATCACGGCGAACATTCAGTACTTC. It yields the protein CASSSGGITANIQYF.

This chain connects TRBV28 to TRBJ1-2; D gene uncertain. CDR3 length equals 13 residues. V lost 4 bases, J lost 5 bases, and 11 bases lay in between. CDR1 is MDHEN and CDR2 is SYDVKM in the germline V gene. CDR3 region: CASSSGIVYGYTF. The DNA for the CDR3 is TGTGCCAGCAGTTCCGGGATTGTTTATGGCTACACCTTC.

This clone was observed a handful of times. The chain uses TRBV2 and TRBJ2-6; no clear D. With 5 bases removed from V and 0 bases from J, the gap between germline ends came to 8 bases. The CDR3 loop spans 15 amino acids. Germline loops: CDR1 SNHLY, CDR2 FYNNEI. The CDR3 region has the DNA TGTGCCAGCAGTAGACTGAGCTCTGGGGCCAACGTCCTGACTTTC. Protein product: CASSRLSSGANVLTF. The full variable domain, with the rest looked up from reference TRBV2 and TRBJ2-6, is EPEVTQTPSHQVTQMGQEVILRCVPISNHLYFYWYRQILGQKVEFLVSFYNNEISEKSEIFDDQFSVERPDGSNFTLKIRSTKLEDSAMYFCASSRLSSGANVLTFGAGSRLTVL.

The rearrangement links TRBV21-1 to TRBJ2-5; the table gives TRBD1 as D, unverified against the DNA. TRBV21-1 is assigned pseudogene status. This CDR3 is built from 18 residues. CDR3 sequence: CASSKKIKTGTYQETQYF. The CDR3 nucleotides are TGTGCCAGCAGCAAAAAAATCAAAACCGGGACATACCAAGAGACCCAGTACTTC.

The chain recombines TRBV5-1 with TRBJ1-1, with unresolved D. The CDR3 sequence is 15 residues long. Germline CDR1 is SGHRS and CDR2 is YFSETQ. Deletions cut 0 bases from V and 1 base from J, with 10 bases between. The CDR3 is CASSLGGATNTEAFF. Written as DNA, the CDR3 is TGCGCCAGCAGCTTGGGAGGAGCAACGAACACTGAAGCTTTCTTT.

The V call is TRBV6-5, the J call TRBJ1-4, with a weak D call TRBD1 (5 bases). Per the germline V gene, CDR1 is MNHEY and CDR2 is SVGAGI. The CDR3 has 15 residues. The V end was cut by 4 bases, the J end by 7 bases, with 16 bases between. CDR3: CASSSGGTVSEKLFF. In DNA, the CDR3 is TGTGCCAGCAGTTCCGGGGGGACCGTCTCTGAAAAACTGTTTTTT.

The chain combines TRBV28 with TRBJ2-1, with TRBD2 as a possible D gene (5 bases). The germline gives CDR1 MDHEN, CDR2 SYDVKM. The CDR3 length is 10 residues. V was cut by 8 bases and J by 8 bases, with 7 bases left in between. The CDR3, as DNA: TGTGCCAGCGAGGGCTATGAGCAGTTCTTC. This encodes CASEGYEQFF.

V usage is TRBV4-3 and J usage is TRBJ1-1, with D hard to call. The V and J ends lost 2 bases and 1 base respectively, with 14 bases between them. This CDR3 region has 16 residues. Germline loops: CDR1 LGHNA, CDR2 YSLEER. The CDR3, as DNA: TGCGCCAGCAGCCAATCCTCGACTCCACCGAACACTGAAGCTTTCTTT. As protein: CASSQSSTPPNTEAFF.

The chain recombines TRBV2 with TRBJ2-2, with 14 bases that match TRBD2. The CDR3 has 16 amino acids. V was pared by 6 bases and J by 5 bases, with 5 bases of the junction left unmatched. CDR1 is SNHLY and CDR2 is FYNNEI in the germline V gene. The CDR3 nucleotides read TGTGCCAGCAGGACGGGACTAGCGGGAGATACCGGGGAGCTGTTTTTT. Translating it yields CASRTGLAGDTGELFF.

This chain joins TRBV28 and TRBJ1-6, with TRBD1 as a possible D gene (5 bases). The length of the CDR3 is 14 residues. Germline lookup yields CDR1 MDHEN and CDR2 SYDVKM. V was clipped by 3 bases and J by 8 bases, with 11 bases between them. CDR3 coding DNA: TGTGCCAGCAGTTTGGAGGGGTGGGATTCACCCCTCCACTTT. It codes for CASSLEGWDSPLHF.

This sequence joins TRBV7-2 and TRBJ2-5, with D possibly matching TRBD2 (5 bases). The CDR3 spans 15 residues. With 2 bases removed from V and 9 bases from J, the gap between germline ends came to 19 bases. Per the germline V gene, CDR1 is SGHTA and CDR2 is FQGNSA. In DNA, the CDR3 is TGTGCCAGCAGCTTATCCCCGGAGCGGCAGGCGGCCCAGTACTTC. This sequence encodes CASSLSPERQAAQYF. Supplemented by reference TRBV7-2 and TRBJ2-5, the full variable domain reads GAGVSQSPSNKVTEKGKDVELRCDPISGHTALYWYRQSLGQGLEFLIYFQGNSAPDKSGLPSDRFSAERTGGSVSTLTIQRTQQEDSAVYLCASSLSPERQAAQYFGPGTRLLVL.

The chain recombines TRBV27 with TRBJ1-2, with 10 bases aligning to TRBD1. This CDR3 spans 16 amino acids. The ends lost 6 bases at V and 0 bases at J; junction bases unmatched: 7. The germline gives CDR1 MNHEY, CDR2 SMNVEV (reference sequence). CDR3 region: CASSPGTGAANYGYTF. The CDR3 bases are TGTGCCAGCAGCCCTGGGACAGGGGCCGCTAACTATGGCTACACCTTC.